This is a list of T cell receptor beta chains from one sample in a study of blood T cell repertoires in COVID-19. Generated by immunoSEQ multiplex PCR, the TCRdb table keeps only in-frame clones and is missing some. The data contain over 65,000 clones, around 86% of them seen just once; the ten biggest clones take up less than 35%. Sequencing was performed on peripheral blood. Receptor source: a man aged 45 to 65 with active or convalescent COVID-19. The CDR3 runs from the conserved cysteine through the conserved F or W. The order of the fields is V gene, D gene, CDR3 protein. D genes are given only for firm matches.

v_gene: TRBV6-5; d_gene: TRBD2; CDR3aa: CASRPGTSAMGYF
v_gene: TRBV13; d_gene: TRBD1; CDR3aa: CASSLRLGGRYEQYF
v_gene: TRBV5-1; d_gene: .; CDR3aa: CASSLERLNTEAFF
v_gene: TRBV7-2; d_gene: TRBD2; CDR3aa: CASSLGLAGSSYEQYF
v_gene: TRBV20-1; d_gene: TRBD2; CDR3aa: CSASAGLAGGSTDTQYF
v_gene: TRBV6-5; d_gene: TRBD1; CDR3aa: CASRRGQDYGYTF
v_gene: TRBV28; d_gene: .; CDR3aa: CASSLATTTINNEQFF
v_gene: TRBV29-1; d_gene: TRBD2; CDR3aa: CSAGTSQETQYF
v_gene: TRBV9; d_gene: .; CDR3aa: CASSRESNQPQHF
v_gene: TRBV6-1; d_gene: .; CDR3aa: CASSGARGLYNSPLHF
v_gene: TRBV2; d_gene: .; CDR3aa: CASKGQGLHSPLHF
v_gene: TRBV9; d_gene: TRBD1; CDR3aa: CARRGRRGNQPQHF
v_gene: TRBV18; d_gene: TRBD1; CDR3aa: CASSPRLRTGGEYEQFF
v_gene: TRBV14; d_gene: TRBD1; CDR3aa: CASRRQGDYEQYF
v_gene: TRBV7-8; d_gene: TRBD2; CDR3aa: CASSLGGRVAYEQYF
v_gene: TRBV3-1/TRBV3-2; d_gene: TRBD2; CDR3aa: CASSHRAGPLSYEQYF
v_gene: TRBV9; d_gene: .; CDR3aa: CASSFATAPGSGNTIYF
v_gene: TRBV30; d_gene: .; CDR3aa: CAWRTDRPVYGYTF
v_gene: TRBV19; d_gene: TRBD1; CDR3aa: CASSIRQGTYGYTF
v_gene: TRBV28; d_gene: TRBD1; CDR3aa: CASSPGTGGAGNYGYTF
v_gene: TRBV24-1; d_gene: TRBD2; CDR3aa: CATSDLGLAGDRDTQYF
v_gene: TRBV14; d_gene: .; CDR3aa: CASSPQGQATGELFF
v_gene: TRBV19; d_gene: .; CDR3aa: CASSPRGWNEAFF
v_gene: TRBV27; d_gene: TRBD1; CDR3aa: CASSQDRGREQYF
v_gene: TRBV25-1; d_gene: TRBD2; CDR3aa: CASSGAAGVETQYF
v_gene: TRBV18; d_gene: .; CDR3aa: CASSLMTSHNEQFF
v_gene: TRBV7-2; d_gene: TRBD2; CDR3aa: CASSLARSGAGELFF
v_gene: TRBV7-9; d_gene: .; CDR3aa: CASSLEREDTQYF
v_gene: TRBV10-1; d_gene: .; CDR3aa: CASGRGGAGDTQYF
v_gene: TRBV6-5; d_gene: .; CDR3aa: CASNFRAETQYF
v_gene: TRBV27; d_gene: TRBD2; CDR3aa: CASSLRSGSRYNEQFF
v_gene: TRBV14; d_gene: .; CDR3aa: CASSQVGGEKLFF
v_gene: TRBV29-1; d_gene: .; CDR3aa: CSVEVRGDTQYF
v_gene: TRBV15; d_gene: .; CDR3aa: CATSRDAGFSTDTQYF
v_gene: TRBV6-5; d_gene: .; CDR3aa: CASNTNTEAFF
v_gene: TRBV3-1/TRBV3-2; d_gene: TRBD1; CDR3aa: CASSQDRDRGNTEAFF
v_gene: TRBV7-2; d_gene: .; CDR3aa: CASSSARGETQYF
v_gene: TRBV19; d_gene: TRBD2; CDR3aa: CAVAGAYEQYF
v_gene: TRBV19; d_gene: .; CDR3aa: CASSSRGDQPQHF
v_gene: TRBV5-1; d_gene: .; CDR3aa: CASSSGGQTYEQYF
v_gene: TRBV5-1; d_gene: TRBD1; CDR3aa: CASSTSGTGDFDLFF
v_gene: TRBV2; d_gene: TRBD1; CDR3aa: CASSEGQYNSPLHF
v_gene: TRBV27; d_gene: .; CDR3aa: CASRPGRGSTGELFF
v_gene: TRBV19; d_gene: TRBD1; CDR3aa: CASEWAQGARGGTEAFF
v_gene: TRBV19; d_gene: TRBD1; CDR3aa: CASTASPGTGDNSPLHF
v_gene: TRBV2; d_gene: .; CDR3aa: CASSDSGWGAINYGYTF
v_gene: TRBV6-5; d_gene: .; CDR3aa: CASSRDTEAFF
v_gene: TRBV30; d_gene: .; CDR3aa: CAWSTIRDVELFF
v_gene: TRBV5-1; d_gene: TRBD1; CDR3aa: CASSLEGQGRNTEAFF
v_gene: TRBV28; d_gene: .; CDR3aa: CASRRANYGYTF
v_gene: TRBV24-1; d_gene: TRBD1; CDR3aa: CATSDRVSYNEQFF
v_gene: TRBV7-2; d_gene: .; CDR3aa: CASSRDRNYEQYF
v_gene: TRBV12-5; d_gene: .; CDR3aa: CASGQTGVGQPQHF
v_gene: TRBV27; d_gene: TRBD1; CDR3aa: CASSSTSTGPSLGQYF
v_gene: TRBV11-2; d_gene: .; CDR3aa: CASSLVLAEQYF
v_gene: TRBV5-1; d_gene: TRBD1; CDR3aa: CASSPGQPQETQYF
v_gene: TRBV4-3; d_gene: .; CDR3aa: CASSQEARLTDTQYF
v_gene: TRBV30; d_gene: TRBD1; CDR3aa: CAWSRTGTVYGYTF
v_gene: TRBV19; d_gene: .; CDR3aa: CASSRNRNGYTF
v_gene: TRBV18; d_gene: .; CDR3aa: CASSPRQGKTEAFF